The clone carrying this TCR beta chain was seen more than once but under ten times. The antigen is undetermined. The data stem from a study of identical twins. CDR1 is ENHRY and CDR2 is SYGVKD in the germline V gene. V gave up 4 bases and J gave up 7 bases; unmatched junction bases: 4. The CDR3 totals 14 residues. Template switching added a universal primer site; cDNA carried unique molecular identifiers. MiXCR, run by TCRdb on the 5' RACE reads, gives a single entry per CDR3 protein. The sample lists some 1,600,000 distinct CDR3 sequences; about 32% were seen once. The study's findings and limits: Among beta out-of-frame sequences, excess sharing between twins appeared weaker. Invariant populations such as MAIT and iNKT cells could partly muddle zero-insertion analyses.

Source material: cord blood. V and J are TRBV10-3 and TRBJ1-6; 7 nucleotides align to TRBD1. This receptor was identified in a newborn girl in good health. CDR3 sequence: CAISGDSLNSPLHF. In nucleotides, the CDR3 is TGTGCCATCAGTGGGGACAGCCTCAATTCACCCCTCCACTTT.